The 10 T cell receptor beta chains below come from one sample, sequenced in a study of blood T cells in healthy people across ages. A second about 7 to 12 cycle PCR used barcoded and J-beta primers. MiXCR, applied by TCRdb to the 5' RACE reads, yields one record per CDR3 protein. This sample yields 790,000 or so distinct CDR3 sequences, of which about 56% are seen a single time; around 25% belongs to the top ten. The sample comprised blood. All receptors derive from a middle-aged man in good health.

The chain uses TRBV5-6 and TRBJ1-1, with 7 bases aligning to TRBD1. Germline-derived CDR1 and CDR2 are SGHDT and YYEEEE. The CDR3 has 18 amino acids. The junction had 14 bases not matched to a gene; V was cut back by 1 base and J by 2 bases. This chain's CDR3 is CASSLWIHGTARNTEAFF. The CDR3, as DNA: TGTGCCAGCAGCTTGTGGATTCATGGGACAGCAAGAAACACTGAAGCTTTCTTT. Variable domain in full (rest from reference TRBV5-6 and TRBJ1-1): DAGVTQSPTHLIKTRGQQVTLRCSPKSGHDTVSWYQQALGQGPQFIFQYYEEEERQRGNFPDRFSGHQFPNYSSELNVNALLLGDSALYLCASSLWIHGTARNTEAFFGQGTRLTVV.

This clonotype was detected only a few times. CDR3 sequence: CATSIGRTSGYGYSYNEQFF. CDR3 DNA sequence: TGTGCCACCAGTATAGGTAGGACTAGCGGGTATGGATACTCCTACAATGAGCAGTTCTTC. The J gene is TRBJ2-1, the V gene TRBV24-1, with 11 bases matching TRBD2. The CDR3 covers 20 residues. The V gene's germline CDR1 is KGHDR and CDR2 SFDVKD. With V trimmed by 6 bases and J by 0 bases, 15 bases remained unmatched.

The chain carries TRBV7-2 and TRBJ2-2; D ambiguous. V lost 5 bases and J lost 3, with 10 bases in between. The CDR3 has 14 residues. The germline CDR1 and CDR2 sequences are SGHTA and FQGNSA. CDR3 region: CASSVGRDTGELFF. For the CDR3, the DNA is TGTGCCAGCAGCGTAGGGCGTGACACCGGGGAGCTGTTTTTT.

The chain combines TRBV7-9 with TRBJ2-7, with 7 bases lining up with TRBD1. The J segment lost 0 bases and the V segment lost 8 bases, leaving 7 bases of the junction unmatched. CDR1 SEHNR and CDR2 FQNEAQ come from the germline V gene (reference sequence). The CDR3 totals 14 residues. DNA for the CDR3: TGTGCCAGCGGACCCGGGACAGTCTCCTACGAGCAGTACTTC. Amino acids: CASGPGTVSYEQYF.

This clonotype has just one count. V and J are TRBV5-1 and TRBJ1-1; D is unclear. The germline V gene has CDR1 SGHRS and CDR2 YFSETQ. This CDR3 comprises 14 residues. V shed 4 bases and J shed 2 bases, with 12 bases lying between them. The DNA for the CDR3 is TGCGCCAGCAGCGGAGGCACGGGAAACACTGAAGCTTTCTTT. Its translation is CASSGGTGNTEAFF.

This clonotype was counted a few times. This rearrangement joins TRBV9 to TRBJ2-3; 9 nucleotides line up with TRBD2. The CDR3 sequence is 19 residues long. From germline, CDR1 is SGDLS and CDR2 YYNGEE. V lost 0 bases, J lost 2 bases, and 13 bases stayed unmatched. The CDR3 loop reads CASSVGGERGAPSTDTQYF. CDR3 in DNA: TGTGCCAGCAGCGTAGGGGGCGAGCGGGGGGCCCCCTCCACAGATACGCAGTATTTT.

The chain employs TRBV4-1 and TRBJ2-5; D possibly corresponds to TRBD2 (6 bases). Germline CDR1 reads MGHRA; CDR2 reads YSYEKL. The CDR3 covers 20 residues. Trimming shortened V by 0 bases and J by 5 bases, and 28 bases separated the two germline ends. CDR3 coding DNA: TGCGCCAGCAGCCAAGATAGGGGACGGGAGTATCAGTTGTCTATGGAGACCCAGTACTTC. Amino acids: CASSQDRGREYQLSMETQYF.

This chain links TRBV9 with TRBJ2-7, with TRBD2 as a possible D gene (6 bases). The CDR3 consists of 13 residues. Trimming stripped 4 bases from V and 3 bases from J, with 11 bases between. CDR1 and CDR2 (germline): SGDLS, YYNGEE. The CDR3 DNA follows: TGTGCCAGCAGCCCCGGGAGTGTCTACGAGCAGTACTTC. Translation gives CASSPGSVYEQYF.

The J gene is TRBJ2-3, the V gene TRBV20-1; 7 nucleotides line up with TRBD2. In germline, CDR1 is DFQATT, CDR2 SNEGSKA (reference sequence). V gave up 6 bases and J gave up 2 bases; unmatched junction bases: 14. This CDR3 has 16 amino acids. The DNA of the CDR3 is TGCAGTGCCCCCCGCTTAACAAGCGGGATCACAGATACGCAGTATTTT. It specifies CSAPRLTSGITDTQYF.

In its sample, this clonotype was seen a few times. The rearrangement links TRBV7-2 to TRBJ2-3; D not certain. V lost 2 bases and J 6 bases, leaving 15 bases between the germline ends. Germline CDR1 is SGHTA and CDR2 is FQGNSA. The CDR3 runs to 15 residues. CDR3 sequence reads: CASSLIGSLADTQYF. DNA for the CDR3: TGTGCCAGCAGCTTAATCGGCTCTTTGGCGGATACGCAGTATTTT.